Below, 12 T cell receptor beta chains from the same sample are listed, as sequenced in a study of CD8 T cells in Susac syndrome. Reverse transcription of roughly 0.5 to 1 ug RNA used random hexamers. TCRdb reanalysed the immunoSEQ multiplex PCR reads using MiXCR and keeps one entry per CDR3 protein. The repertoire holds about 210,000 distinct CDR3 sequences, about 94% seen once, with 0.15% in the top ten. The specimen sequenced was CD4+ T cells from PBMCs. Source of these receptors: a human donor with Susac syndrome.

The chain combines TRBV27 with TRBJ2-7, with TRBD1 matching over 12 bases. With V trimmed by 5 bases and J by 3 bases, 11 bases remained unmatched. The CDR3 runs 17 residues. Looked up from germline, CDR1 is MNHEY and CDR2 is SMNVEV (reference sequence). Here the CDR3 reads CASSKRLGTGGLYEQYF. The CDR3 DNA reads TGTGCCAGCAGTAAGAGACTTGGGACAGGGGGCCTCTACGAGCAGTACTTC.

The V and J genes are TRBV4-3 and TRBJ1-2, with 8 nucleotides matching TRBD1. The CDR3 covers 14 residues. Germline loops: CDR1 LGHNA, CDR2 YSLEER. The V gene end was trimmed by 1 base and the J gene end by 6 bases; junction bases not matched to a gene: 4. CDR3 DNA sequence: TGCGCCAGCAGCCAAGGGACAGGGCTTAATGGCTACACCTTC. It encodes CASSQGTGLNGYTF.

In nucleotides, the CDR3 is TGTGCCAGCAGTTGGACTAGCGGGACTAGCACAGATACGCAGTATTTT. Translated, it gives CASSWTSGTSTDTQYF. J is TRBJ2-3 and V is TRBV6-2 or TRBV6-3, with 12 nucleotides matching TRBD2. CDR3 length: 16 amino acids. Germline-derived CDR1 and CDR2 are MNHEY and SVGEGT. Trimming removed 4 bases from V and 0 bases from J; junction bases left unmatched: 2.

V is TRBV9 and J is TRBJ2-5; D is ambiguous. Germline loops: CDR1 SGDLS, CDR2 YYNGEE. V shed 0 bases and J shed 5 bases, with 11 bases lying between them. The CDR3 spans 14 residues. The CDR3 DNA reads TGTGCCAGCAGCGTAGGGATGGTCGGCGAGACCCAGTACTTC. Its translation: CASSVGMVGETQYF.

V usage is TRBV6-1 and J usage is TRBJ2-2, with TRBD1 as a possible D gene (5 bases). This CDR3 has 17 residues. The V gene's germline CDR1 is MNHNS and CDR2 SASEGT. V gave up 6 bases and J gave up 4 bases, with 21 bases separating them. Here the CDR3 DNA reads TGTGCCAGCAGCGCCACCACTTTCAGGGTTGGCACCGGGGAGCTGTTTTTT. Its translation: CASSATTFRVGTGELFF.

This chain connects TRBV6-5 to TRBJ1-6, with unresolved D. Germline CDR1 is MNHEY and CDR2 is SVGAGI. The V gene lost 0 bases and the J gene lost 12 bases, with 6 bases spanning the gap. This CDR3 region has 12 residues. The CDR3 DNA is TGTGCCAGCAGTTACTCAATAGGACCCCTCCACTTT. This translates into CASSYSIGPLHF.

Remarks on this clonotype: One junction end disagrees with the germline gene, perhaps due to a read error. The chain uses TRBV28 and TRBJ2-3; TRBD1 matches at 7 bases. CDR1 is MDHEN and CDR2 is SYDVKM in the germline V gene. CDR3 length: 14 residues. CDR3 region: CASSLVGGTDTQYF. The CDR3 DNA follows: TGTGCCAGCAGTTTGGTAGGGGGCACCGATACGCAGTATTTT.

The V call is TRBV7-2, the J call TRBJ2-1; 9 bases are a match to TRBD1. The CDR3 sequence is 16 residues long. V was pared by 0 bases and J by 3 bases, with 3 bases of the junction left unmatched. Germline loops: CDR1 SGHTA, CDR2 FQGNSA. In DNA, the CDR3 is TGTGCCAGCAGCTTAGCCCGGGACAGGGACTACAATGAGCAGTTCTTC. The encoded protein is CASSLARDRDYNEQFF.

This clonotype was counted a single time. The rearrangement joins TRBV20-1 to TRBJ1-1; maybe TRBD1 (5 bases). Trimming took off 3 bases at V and 4 bases at J, with 12 bases between the two ends. CDR1 DFQATT and CDR2 SNEGSKA come from the germline V gene (reference sequence). There are 13 residues in the CDR3. The chain's CDR3 is CSASEEGPTEAFF. The CDR3 nucleotides read TGCAGTGCTAGTGAGGAGGGGCCCACTGAAGCTTTCTTT.

The gene calls are TRBV18 and TRBJ1-1; D unresolved. The V end was cut by 8 bases, the J end by 8 bases, with 12 bases between. CDR3 length: 11 amino acids. Germline-derived CDR1 and CDR2 are KGHSH and LQKENI. CDR3 nucleotide sequence: TGTGCCAGCCTCGGTGGCACCGAAGCTTTCTTT. It specifies CASLGGTEAFF.

The chain recombines TRBV5-6 with TRBJ1-5; D is uncertain. The CDR3 is 15 amino acids. Germline V lookup: CDR1 SGHDT, CDR2 YYEEEE. Between the trimmed V and J ends, which lost 4 bases and 6 bases, there was a span of 17 bases. The CDR3 reads CASSAGSREGQPQHF. The CDR3 DNA is TGTGCCAGCAGCGCGGGGAGTAGGGAGGGTCAGCCCCAGCATTTT.

The gene calls are TRBV6-2 or TRBV6-3 and TRBJ1-6; D ambiguous. Germline loops: CDR1 MNHEY, CDR2 SVGEGT. The length of the CDR3 is 14 residues. V lost 8 bases to trimming and J lost 5 bases, with 13 bases between them. The CDR3 spells CASEAHSDNSPLHF. The DNA of the CDR3 is TGTGCCAGCGAGGCTCACAGTGATAATTCACCCCTCCACTTT.